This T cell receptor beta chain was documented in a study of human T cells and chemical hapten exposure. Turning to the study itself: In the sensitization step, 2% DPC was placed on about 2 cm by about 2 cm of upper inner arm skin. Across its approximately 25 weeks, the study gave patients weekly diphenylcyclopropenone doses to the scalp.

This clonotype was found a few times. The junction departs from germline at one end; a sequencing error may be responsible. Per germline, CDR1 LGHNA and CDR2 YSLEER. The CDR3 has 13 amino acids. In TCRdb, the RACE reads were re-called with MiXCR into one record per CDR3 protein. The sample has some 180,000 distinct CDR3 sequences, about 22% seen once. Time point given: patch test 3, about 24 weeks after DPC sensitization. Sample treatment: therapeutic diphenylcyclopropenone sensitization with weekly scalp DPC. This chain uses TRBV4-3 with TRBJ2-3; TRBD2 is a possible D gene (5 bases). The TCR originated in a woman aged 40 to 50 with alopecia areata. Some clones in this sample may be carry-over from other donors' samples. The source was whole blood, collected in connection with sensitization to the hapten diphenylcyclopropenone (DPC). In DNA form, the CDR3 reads TGCGCCAGCAGCCAAGAAGCTAGCACCCTTACGAATTTT. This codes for CASSQEASTLTNF.